This TCR beta chain was obtained from a study of blood T cells in healthy people across ages. On the study more broadly: The capture of about one barcoded beta molecule per two T cells was achieved by template switching. Study results and limitations: While age rose, TCR beta diversity per million T cells dropped in a roughly linear way.

V lost 5 bases and J lost 8; bases outside the gene matches: 6. CDR3 size: 15 residues. Per the germline V gene, CDR1 is LNHDA and CDR2 is SQIVND (reference sequence). Turning to this clonotype: Its matching antigen is unknown.

The study drew donors from healthy Caucasian individuals in Russia aged roughly 6 to 95. For the second PCR, which ran for about 7 to 11 cycles, a sample-barcoded 5' primer and a J-beta primer mix were used. Using its own MiXCR run on the 5' RACE reads, TCRdb lists one record per CDR3 protein. The sample records under 1,000,000 distinct CDR3 sequences, 46% being singletons. The V and J genes are TRBV19 and TRBJ1-6; 10 nucleotides line up with TRBD1. The TCR was taken from a man older than 75 in good health. Material for sequencing was blood. CDR3 protein: CASSLGQGGYSPLHF. The CDR3 region has the DNA TGTGCCAGTAGTCTTGGACAGGGGGGATATTCACCCCTCCACTTT. Complete variable domain (other parts from reference TRBV19 and TRBJ1-6): DGGITQSPKYLFRKEGQNVTLSCEQNLNHDAMYWYRQDPGQGLRLIYYSQIVNDFQKGDIAEGYSVSREKKESFPLTVTSAQKNPTAFYLCASSLGQGGYSPLHFGNGTRLTVT.